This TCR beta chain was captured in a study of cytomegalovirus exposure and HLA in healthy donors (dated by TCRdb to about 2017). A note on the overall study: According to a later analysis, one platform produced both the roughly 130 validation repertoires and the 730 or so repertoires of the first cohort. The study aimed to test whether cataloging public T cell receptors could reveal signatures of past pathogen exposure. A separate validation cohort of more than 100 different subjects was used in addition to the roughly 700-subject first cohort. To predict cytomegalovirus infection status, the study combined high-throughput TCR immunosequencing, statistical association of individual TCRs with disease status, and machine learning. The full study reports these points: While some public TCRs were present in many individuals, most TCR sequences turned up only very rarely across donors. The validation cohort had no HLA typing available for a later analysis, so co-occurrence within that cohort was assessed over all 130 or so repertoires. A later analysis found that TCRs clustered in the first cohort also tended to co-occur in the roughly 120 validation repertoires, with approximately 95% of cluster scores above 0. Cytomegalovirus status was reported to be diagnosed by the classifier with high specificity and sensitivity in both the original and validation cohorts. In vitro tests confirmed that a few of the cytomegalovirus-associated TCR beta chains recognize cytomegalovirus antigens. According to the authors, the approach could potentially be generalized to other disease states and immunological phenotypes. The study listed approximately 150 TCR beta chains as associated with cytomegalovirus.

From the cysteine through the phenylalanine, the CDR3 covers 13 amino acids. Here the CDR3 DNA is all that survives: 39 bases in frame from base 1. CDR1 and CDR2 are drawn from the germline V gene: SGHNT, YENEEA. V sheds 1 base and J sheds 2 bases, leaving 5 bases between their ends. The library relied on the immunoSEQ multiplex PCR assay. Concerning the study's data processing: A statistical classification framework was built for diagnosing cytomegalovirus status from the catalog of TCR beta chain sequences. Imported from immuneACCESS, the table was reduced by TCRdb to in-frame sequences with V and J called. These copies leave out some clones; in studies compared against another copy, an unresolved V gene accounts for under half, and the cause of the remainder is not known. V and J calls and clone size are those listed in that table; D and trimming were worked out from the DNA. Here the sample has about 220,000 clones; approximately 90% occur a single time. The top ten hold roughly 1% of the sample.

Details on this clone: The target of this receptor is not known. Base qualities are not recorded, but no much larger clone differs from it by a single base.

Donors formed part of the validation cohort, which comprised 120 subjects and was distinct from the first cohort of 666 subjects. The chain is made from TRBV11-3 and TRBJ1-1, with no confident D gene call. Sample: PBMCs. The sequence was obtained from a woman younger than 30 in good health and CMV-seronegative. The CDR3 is CASSLGGNTEAFF. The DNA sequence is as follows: TGTGCCAGCAGCTTAGGAGGAAACACTGAAGCTTTCTTT.